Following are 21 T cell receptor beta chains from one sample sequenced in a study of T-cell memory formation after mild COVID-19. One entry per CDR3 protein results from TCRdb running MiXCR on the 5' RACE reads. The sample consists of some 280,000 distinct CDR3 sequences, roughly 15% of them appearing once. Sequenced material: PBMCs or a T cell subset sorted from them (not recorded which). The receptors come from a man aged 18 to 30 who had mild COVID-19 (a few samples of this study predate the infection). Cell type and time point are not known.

CDR3 protein: CASSSGGSTPRFMQFF. Written as DNA, the CDR3 is TGTGCCAGCAGTTCCGGAGGTTCGACCCCAAGGTTTATGCAGTTCTTC. The genes are TRBV7-6 and TRBJ2-1; possibly TRBD2 for D (5 bases). Trimming cost V 6 bases and J 12 bases, with 27 bases left between them. This CDR3 is 16 amino acids long. The germline V gene has CDR1 SGHVS and CDR2 FNYEAQ.

This CDR3 reads CASSLFGGINEQFF. The CDR3, as DNA: TGTGCCAGCAGCTTATTCGGGGGGATAAATGAGCAGTTCTTC. J is TRBJ2-1 and V is TRBV7-6; TRBD2 aligns across 7 bases. Germline loops: CDR1 SGHVS, CDR2 FNYEAQ. The junction had 5 bases not matched to a gene; V was cut back by 2 bases and J by 7 bases. The CDR3 covers 14 residues.

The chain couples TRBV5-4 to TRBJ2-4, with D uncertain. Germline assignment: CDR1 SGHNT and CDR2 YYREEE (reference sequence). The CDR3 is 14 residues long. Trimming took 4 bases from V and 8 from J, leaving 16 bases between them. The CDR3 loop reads CASSPDLFADIQYF. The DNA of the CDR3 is TGTGCCAGCAGCCCGGATTTATTTGCGGACATTCAGTACTTC.

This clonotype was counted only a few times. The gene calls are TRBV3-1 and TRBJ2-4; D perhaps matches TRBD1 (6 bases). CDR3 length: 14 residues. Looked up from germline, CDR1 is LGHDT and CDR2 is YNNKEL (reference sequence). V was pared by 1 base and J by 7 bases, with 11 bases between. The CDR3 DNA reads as TGTGCCAGCAGCCAAGGTGTGGGGGCGAACATTCAGTACTTC. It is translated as CASSQGVGANIQYF.

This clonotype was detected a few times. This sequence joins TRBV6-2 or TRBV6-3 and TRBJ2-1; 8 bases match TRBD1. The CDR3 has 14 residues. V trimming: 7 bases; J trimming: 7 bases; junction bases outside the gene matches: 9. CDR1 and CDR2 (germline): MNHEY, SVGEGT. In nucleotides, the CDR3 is TGTGCCAGCACTCAGACAGGGGATGAGAATGAGCAGTTCTTC. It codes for CASTQTGDENEQFF.

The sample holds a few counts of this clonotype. CDR3 sequence reads: CASQGPNEKLFF. CDR3 nucleotide sequence: TGTGCCAGTCAGGGACCTAATGAAAAACTGTTTTTT. The chain is built from TRBV7-8 and TRBJ1-4; the D gene is possibly TRBD1 (5 bases). Germline V gene sequence: CDR1 SGHVS, CDR2 FQNEAQ. This CDR3 region has 12 residues. The V gene lost 9 bases and the J gene lost 3 bases, with 8 bases spanning the gap.

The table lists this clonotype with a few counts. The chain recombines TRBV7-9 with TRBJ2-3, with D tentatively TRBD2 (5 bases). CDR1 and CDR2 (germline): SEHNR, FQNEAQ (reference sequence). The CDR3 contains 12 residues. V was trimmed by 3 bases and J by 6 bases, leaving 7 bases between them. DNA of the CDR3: TGTGCCAGCAGCTTCGGGGTTGATACGCAGTATTTT. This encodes CASSFGVDTQYF. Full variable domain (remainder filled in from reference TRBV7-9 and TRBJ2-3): DTGVSQNPRHKITKRGQNVTFRCDPISEHNRLYWYRQTLGQGPEFLTYFQNEAQLEKSRLLSDRFSAERPKGSFSTLEIQRTEQGDSAMYLCASSFGVDTQYFGPGTRLTVL.

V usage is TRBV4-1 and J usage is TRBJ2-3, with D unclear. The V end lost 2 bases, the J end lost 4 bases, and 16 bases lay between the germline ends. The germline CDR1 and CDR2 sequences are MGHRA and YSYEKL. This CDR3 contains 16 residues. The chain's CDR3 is CASSQSPGSPADTQYF. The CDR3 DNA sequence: TGCGCCAGCAGCCAATCTCCGGGTAGCCCCGCAGATACGCAGTATTTT.

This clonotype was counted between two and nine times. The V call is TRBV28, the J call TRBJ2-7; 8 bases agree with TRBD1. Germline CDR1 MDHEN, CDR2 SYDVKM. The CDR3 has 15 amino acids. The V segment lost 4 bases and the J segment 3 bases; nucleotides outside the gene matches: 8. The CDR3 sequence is CASSSNRGFDYEQYV. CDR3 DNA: TGTGCCAGCAGTTCTAACAGGGGGTTTGACTACGAGCAGTACGTC.

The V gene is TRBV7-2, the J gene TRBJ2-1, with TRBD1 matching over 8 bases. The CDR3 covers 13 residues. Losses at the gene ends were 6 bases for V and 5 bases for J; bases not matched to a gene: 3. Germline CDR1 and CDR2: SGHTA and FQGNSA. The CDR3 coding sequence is TGTGCCAGCAGGTGGACAGGGAACAATGAGCAGTTCTTC. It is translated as CASRWTGNNEQFF.

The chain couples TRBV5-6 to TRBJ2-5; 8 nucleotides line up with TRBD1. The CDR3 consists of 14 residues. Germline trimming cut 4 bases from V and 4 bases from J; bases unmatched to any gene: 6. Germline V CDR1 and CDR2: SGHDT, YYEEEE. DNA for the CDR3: TGTGCCAGCAGCCGACAGGGGTTGAGAGAGACCCAGTACTTC. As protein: CASSRQGLRETQYF. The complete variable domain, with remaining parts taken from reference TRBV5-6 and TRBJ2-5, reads DAGVTQSPTHLIKTRGQQVTLRCSPKSGHDTVSWYQQALGQGPQFIFQYYEEEERQRGNFPDRFSGHQFPNYSSELNVNALLLGDSALYLCASSRQGLRETQYFGPGTRLLVL.

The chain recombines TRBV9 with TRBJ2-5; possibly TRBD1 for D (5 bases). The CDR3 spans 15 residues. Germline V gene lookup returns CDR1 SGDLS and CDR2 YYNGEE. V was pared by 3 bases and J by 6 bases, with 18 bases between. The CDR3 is CASSAHPQGSKTQYF. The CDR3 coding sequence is TGTGCCAGCAGCGCCCACCCCCAGGGAAGCAAGACCCAGTACTTC.

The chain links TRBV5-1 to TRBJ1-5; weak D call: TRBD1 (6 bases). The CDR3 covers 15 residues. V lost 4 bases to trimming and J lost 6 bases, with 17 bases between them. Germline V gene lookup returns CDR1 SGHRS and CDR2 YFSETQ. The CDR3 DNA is TGCGCCAGCAGCCCGGTGGGGGGGCCCAGTCAGCCCCAGCATTTT. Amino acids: CASSPVGGPSQPQHF.

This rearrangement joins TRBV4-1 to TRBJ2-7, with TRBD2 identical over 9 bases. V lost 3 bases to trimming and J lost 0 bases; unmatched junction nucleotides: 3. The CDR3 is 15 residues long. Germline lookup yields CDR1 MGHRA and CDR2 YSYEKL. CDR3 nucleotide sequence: TGCGCCAGCAGCCAGGATAGCGGGGGCTCCTACGAGCAGTACTTC. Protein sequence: CASSQDSGGSYEQYF.

The CDR3 loop is CASSPSGGPTGELFF. CDR3 DNA sequence: TGTGCCAGCAGCCCGAGCGGGGGGCCCACCGGGGAGCTGTTTTTT. The chain has TRBV7-3 and TRBJ2-2; the match to TRBD2 covers 9 bases. The CDR3 covers 15 residues. The trim removed 5 bases at V and 4 bases at J, leaving 5 bases unmatched. Germline values: CDR1 SGHTA, CDR2 FQGTGA.

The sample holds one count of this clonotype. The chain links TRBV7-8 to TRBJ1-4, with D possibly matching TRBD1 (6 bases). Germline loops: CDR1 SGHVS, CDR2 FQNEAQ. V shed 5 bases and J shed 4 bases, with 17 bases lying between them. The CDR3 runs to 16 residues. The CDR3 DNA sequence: TGTGCCAGCAGCGGGCGATGGCGGGGGCTTAATGAAAAACTGTTTTTT. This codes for CASSGRWRGLNEKLFF.

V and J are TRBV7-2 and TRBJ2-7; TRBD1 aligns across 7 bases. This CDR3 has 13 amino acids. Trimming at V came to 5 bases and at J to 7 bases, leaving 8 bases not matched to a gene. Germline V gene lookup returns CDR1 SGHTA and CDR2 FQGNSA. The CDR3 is CASSPTGSREQYV. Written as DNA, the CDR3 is TGTGCCAGCAGCCCGACAGGGTCTCGGGAGCAGTACGTC.

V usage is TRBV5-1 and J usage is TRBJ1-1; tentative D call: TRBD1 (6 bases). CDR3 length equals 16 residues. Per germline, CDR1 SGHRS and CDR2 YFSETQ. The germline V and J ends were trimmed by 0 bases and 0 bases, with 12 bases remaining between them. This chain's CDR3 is CASSLEPGQLNTEAFF. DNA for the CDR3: TGCGCCAGCAGCTTGGAGCCCGGACAGTTGAACACTGAAGCTTTCTTT.

The CDR3 loop reads CATWQGPDTQYF. Here the CDR3 DNA reads TGTGCCACCTGGCAGGGGCCAGATACGCAGTATTTT. The chain recombines TRBV2 with TRBJ2-3; the D gene is possibly TRBD1 (6 bases). This CDR3 is built from 12 residues. Germline V gives CDR1 SNHLY, CDR2 FYNNEI. Trimming took off 10 bases at V and 4 bases at J, with 12 bases between the two ends.

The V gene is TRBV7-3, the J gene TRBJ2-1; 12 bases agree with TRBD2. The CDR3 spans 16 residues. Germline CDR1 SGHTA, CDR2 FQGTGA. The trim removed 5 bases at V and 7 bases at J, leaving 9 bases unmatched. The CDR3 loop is CASSNAGLAGWNEQFF. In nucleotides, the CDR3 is TGTGCCAGCAGCAATGCCGGACTAGCGGGGTGGAATGAGCAGTTCTTC.

The CDR3: CASSPITNEKLFF. The DNA for the CDR3 is TGTGCCAGCAGCCCTATAACTAATGAAAAACTGTTTTTT. V is TRBV7-9 and J is TRBJ1-4; unclear D gene. CDR3 length equals 13 residues. Germline V gives CDR1 SEHNR, CDR2 FQNEAQ (reference sequence). The V and J ends lost 5 bases and 1 base respectively, with 5 bases between them.